Below are 10 T cell receptor beta chains sequenced from a single sample in a study of T cells in women clearing cervical HPV infection (dated by TCRdb to 2016 to 2018). The library came from the immunoSEQ multiplex PCR assay. The clones in this table, taken by TCRdb from immuneACCESS, are in-frame only. Not every clone is retained; where verified, under half of the shortfall comes from an unresolved V gene, and the cause of the rest is unknown. This sample's table contains roughly 31,000 clones. The top ten hold nearly 7% of the sample. Sequenced input: blood buffy coat. The receptors were gathered from a woman between 18 and 70 years old with a cervical HPV16 infection that either progressed to CIN3+ or cleared (not recorded which).

Comments on this clone: The read comes to an end 3 residues before the CDR3 does, leaving the germline J gene to fill in the end. The genes are TRBV6-4 and TRBJ1-6, with TRBD1 matching over 10 bases. In germline, CDR1 is MRHNA, CDR2 SNTAGT. The V gene end was trimmed by 4 bases and the J gene end by 10 bases; junction bases not matched to a gene: 7. There are 15 residues in the CDR3. Here the CDR3 reads CASSASGTGESPLHF. The DNA read from the CDR3 is TGTGCCAGCAGTGCCTCCGGGACAGGGGAATCACCC.

Comment on this clone: The read finishes 3 residues shy of the CDR3 end, and the germline J gene is used to complete it. The chain couples TRBV2 to TRBJ2-5; no firm D call. Trimming pared 3 bases from V and 1 base from J, leaving 12 bases between. CDR3 length: 15 residues. Germline V gene sequence: CDR1 SNHLY, CDR2 FYNNEI. This CDR3 is CASSDNRVPQETQYF. The DNA read from the CDR3 is TGTGCCAGCAGTGATAACCGGGTACCCCAAGAGACC. The complete variable domain, with remaining parts taken from reference TRBV2 and TRBJ2-5, reads EPEVTQTPSHQVTQMGQEVILRCVPISNHLYFYWYRQILGQKVEFLVSFYNNEISEKSEIFDDQFSVERPDGSNFTLKIRSTKLEDSAMYFCASSDNRVPQETQYFGPGTRLLVL.

Details on this clone: The DNA ends 3 residues before the CDR3 does, and the rest of the CDR3 is filled in from the germline J gene. V and J are TRBV28 and TRBJ2-1; D is unresolved. The V gene lost 3 bases and the J gene lost 7 bases, with 4 bases spanning the gap. Germline loops: CDR1 MDHEN, CDR2 SYDVKM. This CDR3 comprises 11 residues. The CDR3 reads CASSFLNEQFF. The sequenced part of the CDR3 DNA is TGTGCCAGCAGTTTTCTTAATGAG.

A remark on this clone: The CDR3 extends 3 residues past the end of the read, so its final part is completed from the germline J gene. The chain links TRBV20-1 to TRBJ2-7, with a possible D match to TRBD1 (6 bases). V gave up 6 bases and J gave up 3 bases, with 18 bases separating them. Germline V lookup: CDR1 DFQATT, CDR2 SNEGSKA (reference sequence). The CDR3 spans 14 residues. The CDR3 DNA, read in part, is TGCAGTGCCCAAAGCTGGACAGCGGACTACGAG. This translates into CSAQSWTADYE. The entire CDR3 reads CSAQSWTADYEQYF.

As to this clone: The CDR3 end lies 3 residues beyond the end of the read and is filled in from the germline J gene. The rearrangement links TRBV20-1 to TRBJ2-1; TRBD2 agrees at 8 bases. With V trimmed by 0 bases and J by 2 bases, 9 bases remained unmatched. The CDR3 is 17 residues long. CDR1 and CDR2 from the germline V gene are DFQATT and SNEGSKA (reference sequence). The CDR3 bases that were read are TGCAGTGCTAGAGATATCAGCGCTAGCGGGCCCTACAATGAG. Its protein is CSARDISASGPYNE. The whole CDR3 protein reads CSARDISASGPYNEQFF.

A word on this clone: The read ends 3 residues shy of where the CDR3 ends; the end is completed using the germline J gene. The chain is built from TRBV7-8 and TRBJ2-3; 11 bases agree with TRBD2. The CDR3 has 14 residues. The V gene's germline CDR1 is SGHVS and CDR2 FQNEAQ. The CDR3 bases that were read are TGTGCCAGCAGTGGGACTAGCGGTCCGACGACG. It is translated as CASSGTSGPTT. The entire CDR3 is CASSGTSGPTTQYF.

CDR3 loop: CATSDQTESTDTQYF. The CDR3 bases that were read are TGTGCCACCAGTGATCAGACAGAAAGCACAGATACG. The chain joins TRBV24-1 to TRBJ2-3, with D perhaps TRBD1 (5 bases). The sequence runs out 3 residues before the end of the CDR3; the remainder is reconstructed from the germline J gene. The CDR3 covers 15 residues. Per germline, CDR1 KGHDR and CDR2 SFDVKD. Trimming cost V 3 bases and J 0 bases, with 9 bases left between them.

Note on this clone: With the read ending 3 residues before the CDR3 end, the germline J gene is used to fill in that end. This rearrangement joins TRBV5-4 to TRBJ2-1; 8 nucleotides agree with TRBD2. The CDR3 runs 14 residues. Trimming at V came to 0 bases and at J to 6 bases, leaving 2 bases not matched to a gene. Germline loops: CDR1 SGHNT, CDR2 YYREEE (reference sequence). CDR3 DNA (partial): TGTGCCAGCAGCTTGGGGGGACTAGGCAATGAG. Its protein is CASSLGGLGNE. The complete CDR3 protein is CASSLGGLGNEQFF. Drawing the rest from reference TRBV5-4 and TRBJ2-1, the complete variable domain is ETGVTQSPTHLIKTRGQQVTLRCSSQSGHNTVSWYQQALGQGPQFIFQYYREEENGRGNFPPRFSGLQFPNYSSELNVNALELDDSALYLCASSLGGLGNEQFFGPGTRLTVL.

For this clone: The junction does not match germline at one end; this may be a read error. The sequence runs out 3 residues before the end of the CDR3; the remainder is reconstructed from the germline J gene. This rearrangement joins TRBV7-9 to TRBJ2-1; TRBD2 is a possible D gene (7 bases). Germline CDR1 and CDR2: SEHNR and FQNEAQ (reference sequence). The CDR3 is 15 amino acids. The CDR3 loop is CASRLVTGGPGEQFF. The covered CDR3 bases are TGTGCCAGCCGCTTAGTTACCGGGGGGCCAGGTGAG.

To note about this clone: The read halts 3 residues ahead of the CDR3 end, with the missing end drawn from the germline J gene. This chain links TRBV19 with TRBJ1-2; D perhaps matches TRBD1 (6 bases). The germline CDR1 and CDR2 sequences are LNHDA and SQIVND (reference sequence). This CDR3 is built from 12 residues. This CDR3 reads CASRQGSDTYTF. The CDR3 DNA, read in part, is TGTGCCAGTAGGCAGGGGTCAGATACC. The whole variable domain, filled in from reference TRBV19 and TRBJ1-2, reads DGGITQSPKYLFRKEGQNVTLSCEQNLNHDAMYWYRQDPGQGLRLIYYSQIVNDFQKGDIAEGYSVSREKKESFPLTVTSAQKNPTAFYLCASRQGSDTYTFGSGTRLTVV.